This T cell receptor beta chain is drawn from a study of T cell responses to AZD1222 COVID-19 vaccine. Measured with immunoSEQ multiplex PCR; TCRdb has only the in-frame clones, and not every one. The sample carries about 270,000 clones, 90% to 95% recorded once. This CDR3 has 16 residues. Germline V CDR1 and CDR2: MNHEY, SMNVEV (reference sequence). V lost 5 bases, J lost 9 bases, and 8 bases stayed unmatched. The V call is TRBV27, the J call TRBJ2-1; 15 nucleotides align to TRBD2. The clonotype originates from an adult who received the AZD1222 COVID-19 vaccine. This sample comprised peripheral blood, obtained 28 days after the second AZD1222 dose. The CDR3 coding sequence is TGTGCCAGCAGTCCCGGGACTAGCGGGAGGTTGGGTGAGCAGTTCTTC. Protein product: CASSPGTSGRLGEQFF.